This TCR beta chain was captured by sequencing in a study of blood T cell repertoires in COVID-19. Study context: T cells, B-cell-depleted T cells, or PBMCs provided the cDNA or gDNA that served as material.

TCRdb's table, derived via immunoSEQ multiplex PCR, lists solely in-frame clones and lacks some. Of about 74,000 clones in the sample, about 90% were seen once. This clone was seen a few times. Trimming cost V 0 bases and J 4 bases, with 13 bases left between them. Germline loops: CDR1 MNHNY, CDR2 SVGAGI (reference sequence). The CDR3 runs 16 residues. This TCR derives from a woman of 80 years or more with active or convalescent COVID-19. Source material: peripheral blood. This chain links TRBV6-6 with TRBJ1-5; the D is unclear. CDR3 protein: CASSYSTGSGNQPQHF. CDR3 sequence (DNA): TGTGCCAGCAGTTACTCGACGGGCAGCGGGAATCAGCCCCAGCATTTT.